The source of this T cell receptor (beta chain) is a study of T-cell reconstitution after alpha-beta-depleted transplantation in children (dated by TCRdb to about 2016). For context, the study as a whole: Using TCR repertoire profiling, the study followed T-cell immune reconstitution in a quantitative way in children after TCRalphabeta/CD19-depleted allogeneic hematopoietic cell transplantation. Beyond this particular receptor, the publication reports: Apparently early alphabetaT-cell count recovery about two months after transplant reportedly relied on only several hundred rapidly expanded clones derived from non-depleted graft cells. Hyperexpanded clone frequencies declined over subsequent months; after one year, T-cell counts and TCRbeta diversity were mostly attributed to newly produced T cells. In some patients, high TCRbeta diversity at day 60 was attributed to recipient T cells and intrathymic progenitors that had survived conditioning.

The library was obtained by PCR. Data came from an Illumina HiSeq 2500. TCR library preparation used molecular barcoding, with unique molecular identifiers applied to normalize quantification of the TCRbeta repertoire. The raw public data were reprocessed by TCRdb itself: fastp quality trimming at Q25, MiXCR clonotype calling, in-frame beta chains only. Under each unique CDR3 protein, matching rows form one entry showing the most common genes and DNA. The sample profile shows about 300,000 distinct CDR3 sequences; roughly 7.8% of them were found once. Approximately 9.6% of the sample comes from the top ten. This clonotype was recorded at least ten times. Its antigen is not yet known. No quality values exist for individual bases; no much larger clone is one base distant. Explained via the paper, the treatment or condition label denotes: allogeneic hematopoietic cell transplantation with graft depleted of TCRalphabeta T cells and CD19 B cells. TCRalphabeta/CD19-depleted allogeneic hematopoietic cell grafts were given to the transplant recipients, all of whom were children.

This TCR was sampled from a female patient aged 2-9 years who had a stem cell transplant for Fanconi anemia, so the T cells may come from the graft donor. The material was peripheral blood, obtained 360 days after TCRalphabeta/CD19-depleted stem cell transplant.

The encoded CDR3 is CASVFSLAENEQFF. The nucleotide sequence reads TGTGCTAGTGTTTTTTCCTTAGCTGAAAATGAGCAGTTCTTC. Recombination connected TRBV12-5 to TRBJ2-1, with no D gene named confidently. From a lookup of the germline V gene, CDR1 and CDR2 are LGHNT and FRNRAP. V and J are truncated by 7 bases and 7 bases respectively, leaving an intervening sequence of 17 bases. Taken from cysteine to phenylalanine, the CDR3 has 14 residues. Just CDR3 DNA is preserved here, 42 bases in frame from base 1.